Listed below are T cell receptor beta chains from one sample, sequenced in a study of cytomegalovirus exposure and HLA in healthy donors. Produced via immunoSEQ multiplex PCR; TCRdb's table is partial and in-frame only. In the table there are about 92,000 clones, under 85% of which are singletons. The sequencing sample was made of PBMCs. The receptors originated from a man aged 50 or older in good health and CMV-seropositive. Each CDR3 is given with its conserved first and last residue. The D gene is left open where the match is weak. Clone size is not always given. Where it is, it says once, few, many or a class for expanded clones.

V	D	J	size	DNA	CDR3
TRBV5-6	TRBD1	TRBJ2-5	once	TGTGCCAGCTCATCCGGGACAGGGTACGACCAAGAGACCCAGTACTTC	CASSSGTGYDQETQYF
TRBV5-8	.	TRBJ1-1	.	TGTGCCAGCAGTTTGTATCAGGGGATGAACACTGAAGCTTTCTTT	CASSLYQGMNTEAFF
TRBV5-1	TRBD1	TRBJ2-5	.	TGCGCCAGCAGCCGGACAGGCCAAGAGACCCAGTACTTC	CASSRTGQETQYF
TRBV28	.	TRBJ1-2	.	TGTGCCAGCAGCCCCCTAAACTATGGCTACACCTTC	CASSPLNYGYTF
TRBV6-5	TRBD1	TRBJ2-1	.	TGTGCCAGCAGTACCGGGACAGGGCCCTACAATGAGCAGTTCTTC	CASSTGTGPYNEQFF
TRBV14	.	TRBJ1-1	.	TGTGCCAGCAGCCCTTCTCTGAACACTGAAGCTTTCTTT	CASSPSLNTEAFF
TRBV7-2	TRBD1	TRBJ2-1	.	TGTGCCAGCAGCTCCGGGACAGGGGACTACAATGAGCAGTTCTTC	CASSSGTGDYNEQFF
TRBV7-9	TRBD2	TRBJ2-7	.	TGTGCCAGCAGCACCCCCGGATTAGCGGGGTCCTACGAGCAGTACTTC	CASSTPGLAGSYEQYF
TRBV12-5	.	TRBJ1-5	.	TGTGCTAGTGGTTTCAACGGGGAGAATCAGCCCCAGCATTTT	CASGFNGENQPQHF
TRBV18	.	TRBJ1-1	.	TGTGCCAGCTCCCCGGACATGAACACTGAAGCTTTCTTT	CASSPDMNTEAFF
TRBV6-1	TRBD1	TRBJ1-1	.	TGTGCCAGCAGCATGACACAGGGGTATGAAGCTTTCTTT	CASSMTQGYEAFF
TRBV6-1	TRBD1	TRBJ1-1	few	TGTGCCAGCAGTGCCGGGACAGGGGACACTGAAGCTTTCTTT	CASSAGTGDTEAFF
TRBV7-9	.	TRBJ2-5	.	TGTGCCAGCAGCTTGAAAGGTTGGGGGGGCGCATTTGGAGAGACCCAGTACTTC	CASSLKGWGGAFGETQYF
TRBV18	.	TRBJ2-2	once	TGTGCCAGCTCACGATCGGGACAGAACACCGGGGAGCTGTTTTTT	CASSRSGQNTGELFF
TRBV9	TRBD1	TRBJ1-3	few	TGTGCCAGCAGCGACCTACAGGGGGTTAGAAACACCATATATTTT	CASSDLQGVRNTIYF
TRBV4-1	TRBD1	TRBJ2-7	few	TGCGCCAGCAGCCGGCAAACGGGACAGGGGGCCTCCTACGAGCAGTACTTC	CASSRQTGQGASYEQYF
TRBV10-1	.	TRBJ1-3	.	TGCGCCAGCAGTGAGTATCGGGCAGGGGCTAACTCTGGAAACACCATATATTTT	CASSEYRAGANSGNTIYF
TRBV19	TRBD1	TRBJ1-2	.	TGTGCCAGTCGGAACCGGGACAGGGACTATGGCTACACCTTC	CASRNRDRDYGYTF
TRBV6-6	TRBD1	TRBJ2-7	.	TGTGCCAGCAGTTACTCAGGGGGCGCTCAGGGCGAGCAGTACTTC	CASSYSGGAQGEQYF
TRBV27	TRBD2	TRBJ2-3	few	TGTGCCAGCAGAACCCAAGTGGCTAGCGGGGCCATTACGCAGTATTTT	CASRTQVASGAITQYF
TRBV30	.	TRBJ1-6	.	TGTGCCTGGAGGGGGAGTGGGGATTCACCCCTCCACTTT	CAWRGSGDSPLHF
TRBV2	TRBD1	TRBJ1-2	.	TGTGCCAGCAGCCCGGGACAGGGGGTTATTCTAATAGACTATGGCTACCCCTTC	CASSPGQGVILIDYGYPF
TRBV7-2	TRBD2	TRBJ2-5	.	TGTGCCAGCAGCCCGCCTCGGGGGGGAGAGACCCAGTACTTC	CASSPPRGGETQYF
TRBV25-1	.	TRBJ2-7	.	TGTGCCAGCAGTGAATCCGGGGGAGCCTACGAGCAGTACTTC	CASSESGGAYEQYF
TRBV6-5	TRBD1	TRBJ1-2	.	TGTGCCAGCAGCTTCCGGACAGGGGCCTATGGCTACACCTTC	CASSFRTGAYGYTF
TRBV11-2	.	TRBJ2-7	.	TGTGCCAGCAGCTTAAGTGGGCCCTCCTACGAGCAGTACTTC	CASSLSGPSYEQYF
TRBV9	.	TRBJ2-3	.	TGTGCCAGCAGCGTAGGGGACCAGCGGGCAGATACGCAGTATTTT	CASSVGDQRADTQYF
TRBV2	.	TRBJ2-2	.	TGTGCCAGCAGTGGCGACACCGGGGAGCTGTTTTTT	CASSGDTGELFF
TRBV2	TRBD1	TRBJ2-7	.	TGTGCCAGCAGTGAAGCGGGACAGGGGCCCGGCGAGCAGTACTTC	CASSEAGQGPGEQYF
TRBV5-8	TRBD1	TRBJ2-7	.	TGTGCCAGCAGCTCGGACAGGGGGGCGCCCTACGAGCAGTACTTC	CASSSDRGAPYEQYF
TRBV19	.	TRBJ2-5	.	TGTACCAGTAGTTTTTTGGGACGCACGGCGGGGGAGACCCAGTACTTC	CTSSFLGRTAGETQYF
TRBV30	TRBD1	TRBJ1-3	.	TGTGCCGGGGGACAGGGGGCTGGAAACACCATATATTTT	CAGGQGAGNTIYF
TRBV7-9	.	TRBJ1-6	.	TGTTCCGGTGCCACTTCCGATTCACCCCTCCACTTT	CSGATSDSPLHF
TRBV18	TRBD1	TRBJ2-5	.	TGTGCCAGCTCACGCCCCGGGACAGGCCAACAAGAGACCCAGTACTTC	CASSRPGTGQQETQYF
TRBV7-3	TRBD1	TRBJ1-1	.	TGTGCCAGCAGCTTATGGGGACCGGGACAGGGACAGAACACTGAAGCTTTCTTT	CASSLWGPGQGQNTEAFF
TRBV6-5	.	TRBJ2-2	.	TGTGCCTCCCAAGGGGGGGCCGGAGCGCGCCTGTTTTTT	CASQGGAGARLFF
TRBV7-2	.	TRBJ2-3	.	TGTGCCAGCAGTCAAATCACTAGAGTCACAGATACGCAGTATTTT	CASSQITRVTDTQYF
TRBV2	TRBD1	TRBJ1-1	.	TGTGCCAGCAACCCTAAGGGATTGAGGGACAGTGAAGCTTTCTTT	CASNPKGLRDSEAFF
TRBV4-2	TRBD1	TRBJ1-1	.	TGTGCCAGCTCCGGGACAGGGAACATGAACACTGAAGCTTTCTTT	CASSGTGNMNTEAFF
TRBV4-3	TRBD1	TRBJ1-1	few	TGCGCCAGCAGCCAAGATGGGACAGGTCGTCCCACTGAAGCTTTCTTT	CASSQDGTGRPTEAFF
TRBV5-1	TRBD1	TRBJ1-1	.	TGCGCCAGCAGCTTGGGAACAGGGGTGAACACTGAAGCTTTCTTT	CASSLGTGVNTEAFF
TRBV30	TRBD1	TRBJ1-2	.	TGTGCCAAAGACAGGGGCAGAGTCTATGGCTACACCTTC	CAKDRGRVYGYTF
TRBV13	.	TRBJ2-3	.	TGTGCCAGCAGCTCCTTCACAGATACGCAGTATTTT	CASSSFTDTQYF
TRBV4-1	.	TRBJ1-5	.	TGCGCCAGCAGCCAAGGGCGCGGGGTTCATCAGCCCCAGCATTTT	CASSQGRGVHQPQHF
TRBV7-6	TRBD1	TRBJ1-3	.	TGTGCCAGCAGCGCCGGGACAGGCTTCACTGGAAACACCATATATTTT	CASSAGTGFTGNTIYF
TRBV30	.	TRBJ1-1	.	TGTGCGCTCGCAGGGGTGGACACTGAAGCTTTCTTT	CALAGVDTEAFF
TRBV27	.	TRBJ2-3	few	TGTGCCAGCAGTTTATTGATCGGTAGCACAGATACGCAGTATTTT	CASSLLIGSTDTQYF
TRBV9	TRBD1	TRBJ1-2	few	TGTGCCAGCAGCCCCGAGGACAGGGGGCCCTATGGCTACACCTTC	CASSPEDRGPYGYTF
TRBV6-1	TRBD2	TRBJ2-3	.	TGTGCCAGCAGTGAAGAAAGCGGGGGGTTGGATACACAGTATTTT	CASSEESGGLDTQYF